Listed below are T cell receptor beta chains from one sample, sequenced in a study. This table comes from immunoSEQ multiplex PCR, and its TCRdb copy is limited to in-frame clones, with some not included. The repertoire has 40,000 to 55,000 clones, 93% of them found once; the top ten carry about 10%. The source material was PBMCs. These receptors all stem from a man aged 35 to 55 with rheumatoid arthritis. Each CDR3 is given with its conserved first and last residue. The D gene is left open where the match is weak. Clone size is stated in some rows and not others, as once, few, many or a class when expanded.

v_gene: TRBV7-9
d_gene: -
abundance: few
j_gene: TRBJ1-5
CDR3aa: CASSLTGVSNQPQHF
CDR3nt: TGTGCCAGCAGCTTAACGGGGGTTAGCAATCAGCCCCAGCATTTT

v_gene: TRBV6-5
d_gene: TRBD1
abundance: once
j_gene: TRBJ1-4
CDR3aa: CASGTANEKLFF
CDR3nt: TGTGCCAGCGGGACAGCCAATGAAAAACTGTTTTTT

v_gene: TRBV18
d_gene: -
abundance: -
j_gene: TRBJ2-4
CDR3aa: CASSATADQGNIQYF
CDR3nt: TGTGCCAGCTCGGCCACAGCGGATCAAGGGAACATTCAGTACTTC

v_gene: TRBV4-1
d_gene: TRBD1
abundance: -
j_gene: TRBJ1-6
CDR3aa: CASSQDTLDRDYNSPLHF
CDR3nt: TGCGCCAGCAGCCAAGATACCCTTGACAGGGATTATAATTCACCCCTCCACTTT

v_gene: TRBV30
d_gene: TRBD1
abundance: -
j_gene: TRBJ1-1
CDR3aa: CAWDTGDWRLAFF
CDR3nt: TGTGCCTGGGACACAGGGGATTGGAGATTGGCTTTCTTT

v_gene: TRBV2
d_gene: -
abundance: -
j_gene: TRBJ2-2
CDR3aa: CASSGQGLRTGELFF
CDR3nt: TGTGCCAGCAGTGGACAGGGACTACGCACCGGGGAGCTGTTTTTT

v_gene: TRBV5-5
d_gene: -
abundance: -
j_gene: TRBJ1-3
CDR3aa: CASSPWQLGKGNTIYF
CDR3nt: TGTGCCAGCAGCCCCTGGCAGCTGGGGAAGGGAAACACCATATATTTT

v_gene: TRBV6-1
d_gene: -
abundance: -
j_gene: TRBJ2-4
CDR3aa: CASSEARTGPSGKNIQYF
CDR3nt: TGTGCCAGCAGTGAGGCAAGGACCGGGCCATCCGGCAAAAACATTCAGTACTTC

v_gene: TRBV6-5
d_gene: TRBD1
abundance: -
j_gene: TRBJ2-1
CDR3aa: CASTKTGLSEQFF
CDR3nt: TGTGCCAGCACCAAGACAGGGTTGAGTGAGCAGTTCTTC

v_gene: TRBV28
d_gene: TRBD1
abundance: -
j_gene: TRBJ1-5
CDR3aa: CASSPRTGNSNQPQHF
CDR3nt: TGTGCCAGCAGTCCACGGACAGGCAATAGCAATCAGCCCCAGCATTTT

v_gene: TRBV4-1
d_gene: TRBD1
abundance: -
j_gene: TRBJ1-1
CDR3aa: CASSPRGQGKAFF
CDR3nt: TGCGCCAGCAGCCCAAGGGGACAGGGGAAAGCTTTCTTT

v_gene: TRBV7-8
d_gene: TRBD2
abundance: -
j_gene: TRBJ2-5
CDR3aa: CASSLWSSGALETQYF
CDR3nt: TGTGCCAGCAGCTTATGGTCTAGCGGGGCTCTAGAGACCCAGTACTTC

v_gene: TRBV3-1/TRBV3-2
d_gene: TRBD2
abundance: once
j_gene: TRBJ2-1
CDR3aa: CASSLLRLAGLDEQFF
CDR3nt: TGTGCCAGCAGCCTCCTGCGGCTAGCGGGACTAGATGAGCAGTTCTTC

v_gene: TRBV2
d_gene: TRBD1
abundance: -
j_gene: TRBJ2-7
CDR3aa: CASSQIGTGNGEQYF
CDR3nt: TGTGCCAGCAGTCAAATTGGGACAGGGAATGGTGAGCAGTACTTC

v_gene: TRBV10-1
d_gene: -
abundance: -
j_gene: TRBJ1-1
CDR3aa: CASSETRSTAEAFF
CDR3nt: TGCGCCAGCAGTGAGACCCGGAGCACCGCTGAAGCTTTCTTT

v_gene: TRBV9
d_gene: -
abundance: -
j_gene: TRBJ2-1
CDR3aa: CASSVAPVSVPYNEQFF
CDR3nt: TGTGCCAGCAGCGTAGCCCCAGTCAGCGTCCCCTACAATGAGCAGTTCTTC

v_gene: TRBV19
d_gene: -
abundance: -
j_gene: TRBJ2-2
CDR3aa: CASSIGQATGELFF
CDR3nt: TGTGCCAGTAGTATAGGACAGGCAACCGGGGAGCTGTTTTTT

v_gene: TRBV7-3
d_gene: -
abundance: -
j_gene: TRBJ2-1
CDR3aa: CASSPMGGAVSNEQFF
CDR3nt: TGTGCCAGCAGCCCAATGGGGGGGGCAGTCTCCAATGAGCAGTTCTTC

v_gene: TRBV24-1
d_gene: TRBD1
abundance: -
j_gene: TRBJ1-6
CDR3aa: CATTQSPGQGYSYNSPLHF
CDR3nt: TGTGCCACCACACAAAGTCCGGGACAGGGATACTCCTATAATTCACCCCTCCACTTT

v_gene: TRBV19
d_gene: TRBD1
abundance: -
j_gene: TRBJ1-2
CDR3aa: CASSGQRYGYTF
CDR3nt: TGTGCCAGTTCGGGACAGCGCTATGGCTACACCTTC

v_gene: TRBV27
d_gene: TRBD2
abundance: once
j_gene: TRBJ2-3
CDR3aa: CASTKAGVATDTQYF
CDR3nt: TGTGCCAGCACAAAGGCGGGAGTGGCCACAGATACGCAGTATTTT

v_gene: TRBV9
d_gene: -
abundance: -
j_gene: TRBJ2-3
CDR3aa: CASGLSASTDTQYF
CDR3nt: TGTGCCAGCGGACTTTCCGCCAGCACAGATACGCAGTATTTT

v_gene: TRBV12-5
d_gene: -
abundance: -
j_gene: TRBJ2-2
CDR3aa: CASGLLGRGNAGELFF
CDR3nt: TGTGCTAGTGGTTTGTTGGGCAGGGGAAACGCCGGGGAGCTGTTTTTT

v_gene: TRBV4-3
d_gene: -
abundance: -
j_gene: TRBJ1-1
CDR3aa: CASSQDSSRSEAFF
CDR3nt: TGCGCCAGCAGCCAAGATTCCTCCAGGTCTGAAGCTTTCTTT

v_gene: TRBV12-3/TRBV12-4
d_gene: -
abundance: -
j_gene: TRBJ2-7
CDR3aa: CASRRGQYHEQYF
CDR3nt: TGTGCCAGCAGGCGGGGACAGTACCACGAGCAGTACTTC

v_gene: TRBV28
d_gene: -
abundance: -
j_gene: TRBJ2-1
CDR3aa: CASTGAGTPRSYNEQFF
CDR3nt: TGTGCCAGCACGGGGGCTGGGACACCAAGATCCTACAATGAGCAGTTCTTC

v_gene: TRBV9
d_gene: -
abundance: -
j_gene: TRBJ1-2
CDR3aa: CASSPVGANYGYTF
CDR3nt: TGTGCCAGCAGCCCTGTGGGAGCTAACTATGGCTACACCTTC

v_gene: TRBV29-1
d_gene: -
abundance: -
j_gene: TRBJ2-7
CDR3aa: CSVEDHVRQYF
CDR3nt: TGCAGCGTTGAAGATCATGTGCGGCAGTACTTC

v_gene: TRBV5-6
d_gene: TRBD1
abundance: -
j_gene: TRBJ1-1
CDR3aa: CASSGKDRVFISTEAFF
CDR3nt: TGTGCCAGCAGCGGGAAGGACAGGGTGTTTATAAGCACTGAAGCTTTCTTT

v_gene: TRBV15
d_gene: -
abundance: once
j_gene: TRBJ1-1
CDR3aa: CATSRTGNTEAFF
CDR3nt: TGTGCCACCAGCAGAACCGGGAACACTGAAGCTTTCTTT

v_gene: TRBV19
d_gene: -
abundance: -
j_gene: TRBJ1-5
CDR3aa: CASSIGAGNQPQHF
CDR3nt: TGTGCCAGTAGTATCGGGGCCGGCAATCAGCCCCAGCATTTT

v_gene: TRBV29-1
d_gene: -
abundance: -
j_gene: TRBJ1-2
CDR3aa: CSVGKPDPYAQGYGYTF
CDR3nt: TGCAGCGTTGGTAAACCCGACCCATACGCGCAGGGCTATGGCTACACCTTC

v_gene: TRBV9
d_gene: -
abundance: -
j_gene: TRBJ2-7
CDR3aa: CASSADPGTDPEQYF
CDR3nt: TGTGCCAGCAGCGCCGACCCCGGGACGGACCCAGAGCAGTACTTC

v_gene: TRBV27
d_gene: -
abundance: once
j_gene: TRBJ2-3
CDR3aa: CASSDQDTQYF
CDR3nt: TGTGCCAGCAGTGACCAAGATACGCAGTATTTT

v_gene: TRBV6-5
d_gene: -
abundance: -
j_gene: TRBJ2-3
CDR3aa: CASSYSSSLRADTQYF
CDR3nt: TGTGCCAGCAGTTACTCGTCCAGTCTCAGGGCAGATACGCAGTATTTT

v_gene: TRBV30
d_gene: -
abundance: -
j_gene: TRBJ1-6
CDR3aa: CAWNSGERTPLHF
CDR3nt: TGTGCCTGGAATTCCGGGGAAAGGACACCCCTCCACTTT

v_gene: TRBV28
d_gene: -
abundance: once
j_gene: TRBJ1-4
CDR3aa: CASSQDSRVEKLFF
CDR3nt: TGTGCCAGCAGTCAAGACAGCCGAGTTGAAAAACTGTTTTTT

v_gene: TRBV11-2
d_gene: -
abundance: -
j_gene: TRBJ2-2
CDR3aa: CASSRDLAFLSGELFF
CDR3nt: TGTGCCAGCAGCCGGGACTTAGCTTTCCTGTCCGGGGAGCTGTTTTTT

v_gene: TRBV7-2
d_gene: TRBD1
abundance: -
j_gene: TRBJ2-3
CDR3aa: CASSLRTGFTDTQYF
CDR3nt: TGTGCCAGCAGCTTGAGGACAGGTTTCACAGATACGCAGTATTTT

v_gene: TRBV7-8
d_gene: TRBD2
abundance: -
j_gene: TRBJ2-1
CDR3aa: CASTRAREGNEQFF
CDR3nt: TGTGCCAGCACCCGAGCGCGGGAGGGGAATGAGCAGTTCTTC

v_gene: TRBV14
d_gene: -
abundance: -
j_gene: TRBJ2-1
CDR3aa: CASSQAKGLRNNEQFF
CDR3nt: TGTGCCAGCAGCCAAGCTAAAGGACTCCGGAACAATGAGCAGTTCTTC

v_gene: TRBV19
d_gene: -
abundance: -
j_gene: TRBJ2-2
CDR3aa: CASSIDWGGRGTGELFF
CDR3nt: TGTGCCAGTAGTATAGATTGGGGGGGGCGAGGCACCGGGGAGCTGTTTTTT

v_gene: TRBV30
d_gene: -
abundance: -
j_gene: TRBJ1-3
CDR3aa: CAWSHPGQSSGNTIYF
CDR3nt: TGTGCCTGGAGTCATCCGGGACAAAGCTCTGGAAACACCATATATTTT

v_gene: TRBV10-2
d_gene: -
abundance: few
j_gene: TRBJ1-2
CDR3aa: CASSLQGNDGYTF
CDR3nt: TGCGCCAGCAGCTTACAGGGTAATGATGGCTACACCTTC

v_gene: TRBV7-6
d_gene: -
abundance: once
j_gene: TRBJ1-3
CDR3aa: CASSLVPGGASGNTIYF
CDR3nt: TGTGCCAGCAGCTTAGTCCCAGGTGGCGCCTCTGGAAACACCATATATTTT

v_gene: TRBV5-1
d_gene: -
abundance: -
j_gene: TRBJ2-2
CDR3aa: CASSFRGTTTGELFF
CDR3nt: TGCGCCAGCAGCTTTAGGGGGACCACCACCGGGGAGCTGTTTTTT

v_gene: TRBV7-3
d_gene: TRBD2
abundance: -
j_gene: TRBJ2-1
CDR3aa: CASSPSTSGRAHEQFF
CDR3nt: TGTGCCAGCAGCCCAAGCACTAGCGGGAGGGCCCATGAGCAGTTCTTC

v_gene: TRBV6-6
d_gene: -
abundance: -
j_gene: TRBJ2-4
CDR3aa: CASSPGLLNIQYF
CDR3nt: TGTGCCAGCAGCCCCGGACTCCTTAACATTCAGTACTTC

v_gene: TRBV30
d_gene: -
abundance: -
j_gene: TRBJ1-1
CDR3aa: CAWSPLLEAFF
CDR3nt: TGTGCCTGGAGCCCTCTCCTTGAAGCTTTCTTT

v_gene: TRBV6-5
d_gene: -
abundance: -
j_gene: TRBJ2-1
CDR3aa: CASLTVPKGYNEQFF
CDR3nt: TGTGCCAGCTTGACAGTCCCAAAAGGCTACAATGAGCAGTTCTTC

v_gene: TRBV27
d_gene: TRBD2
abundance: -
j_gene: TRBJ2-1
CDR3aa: CASRDRTSGNNEQFF
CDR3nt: TGTGCCAGCAGAGACAGGACTAGCGGGAATAATGAGCAGTTCTTC

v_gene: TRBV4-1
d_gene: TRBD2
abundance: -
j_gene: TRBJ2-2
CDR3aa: CASSQANPLAGYTGELFF
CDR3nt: TGCGCCAGCAGCCAAGCCAACCCCCTAGCGGGGTACACCGGGGAGCTGTTTTTT

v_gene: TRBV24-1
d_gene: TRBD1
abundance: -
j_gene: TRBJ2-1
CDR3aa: CATSDRDRYNEQFF
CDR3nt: TGTGCCACCAGTGATCGGGACAGATACAATGAGCAGTTCTTC

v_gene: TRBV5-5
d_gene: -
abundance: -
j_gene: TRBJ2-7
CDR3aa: CASSLMESRQYF
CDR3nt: TGTGCCAGCAGCTTGATGGAGTCGAGGCAGTACTTC

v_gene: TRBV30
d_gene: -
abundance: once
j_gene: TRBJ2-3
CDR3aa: CAWSVGVGQYF
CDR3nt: TGTGCCTGGAGTGTTGGAGTTGGGCAGTATTTT

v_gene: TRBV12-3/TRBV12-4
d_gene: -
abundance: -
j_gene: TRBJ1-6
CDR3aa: CASSPDRNSPLHF
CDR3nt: TGTGCCAGCAGTCCGGACCGTAATTCACCCCTCCACTTT

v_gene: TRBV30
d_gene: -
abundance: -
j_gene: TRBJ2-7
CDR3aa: CAWRQSSYEQYF
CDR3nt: TGTGCCTGGCGACAGAGCTCCTACGAGCAGTACTTC